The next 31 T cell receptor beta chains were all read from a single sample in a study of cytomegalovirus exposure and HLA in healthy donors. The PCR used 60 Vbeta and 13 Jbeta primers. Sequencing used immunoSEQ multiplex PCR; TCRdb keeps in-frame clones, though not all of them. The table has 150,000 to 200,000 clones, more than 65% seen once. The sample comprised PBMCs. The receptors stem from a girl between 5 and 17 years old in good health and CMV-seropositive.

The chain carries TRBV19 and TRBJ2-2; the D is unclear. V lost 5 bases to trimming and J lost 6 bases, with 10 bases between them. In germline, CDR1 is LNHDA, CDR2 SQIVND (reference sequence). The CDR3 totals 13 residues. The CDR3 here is CASSPQRAGELFF. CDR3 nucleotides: TGTGCCAGTAGTCCCCAGCGCGCCGGGGAGCTGTTTTTT.

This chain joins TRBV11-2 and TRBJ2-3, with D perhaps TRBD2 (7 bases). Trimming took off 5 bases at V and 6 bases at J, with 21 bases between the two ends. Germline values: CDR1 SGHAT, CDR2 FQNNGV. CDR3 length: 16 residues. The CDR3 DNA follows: TGTGCCAGCAGCCCACCCTCGGGGGGCATTGGGGATACGCAGTATTTT. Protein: CASSPPSGGIGDTQYF.

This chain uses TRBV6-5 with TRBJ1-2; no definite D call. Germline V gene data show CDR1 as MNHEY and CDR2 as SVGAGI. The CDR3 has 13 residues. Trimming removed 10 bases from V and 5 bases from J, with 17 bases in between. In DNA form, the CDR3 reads TGTGCCATCGCTAGCACGAGTGGGTATGGCTACACCTTC. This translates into CAIASTSGYGYTF.

DNA of the CDR3: TGTGCCAGCAGCCAAGTAGAGGGGACGCAGCCACTAGCGGGGGGGACAGATACGCAGTATTTT. Its translation is CASSQVEGTQPLAGGTDTQYF. The chain links TRBV4-2 to TRBJ2-3, with 13 bases lining up with TRBD2. There are 21 residues in the CDR3. Losses at the gene ends were 1 base for V and 3 bases for J; bases not matched to a gene: 16. Looked up from germline, CDR1 is LGHNA and CDR2 is YNFKEQ.

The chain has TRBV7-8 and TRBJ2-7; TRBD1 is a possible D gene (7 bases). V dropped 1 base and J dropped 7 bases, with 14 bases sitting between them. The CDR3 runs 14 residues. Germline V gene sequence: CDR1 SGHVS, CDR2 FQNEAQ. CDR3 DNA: TGTGCCAGCAGCTTAGTACCAGGGGGGTGGGAGCAGTACTTC. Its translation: CASSLVPGGWEQYF.

The CDR3 DNA reads as TGCGCCAGCAGCCAAGATACCAGCTCTGGAAACACCATATATTTT. Amino acid sequence: CASSQDTSSGNTIYF. The J gene is TRBJ1-3, the V gene TRBV4-3; no firm D call. In germline, CDR1 is LGHNA, CDR2 YSLEER. Trimming removed 0 bases at V and 0 bases at J, with 6 bases between. There are 15 residues in the CDR3.

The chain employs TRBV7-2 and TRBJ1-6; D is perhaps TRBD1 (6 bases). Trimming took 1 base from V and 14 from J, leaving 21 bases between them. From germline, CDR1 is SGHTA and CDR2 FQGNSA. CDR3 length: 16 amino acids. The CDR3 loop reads CASSLVGQWSLKTLHF. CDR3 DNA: TGTGCCAGCAGCTTAGTCGGACAGTGGTCCTTAAAAACCCTCCACTTT. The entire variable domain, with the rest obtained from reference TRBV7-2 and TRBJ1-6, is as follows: GAGVSQSPSNKVTEKGKDVELRCDPISGHTALYWYRQSLGQGLEFLIYFQGNSAPDKSGLPSDRFSAERTGGSVSTLTIQRTQQEDSAVYLCASSLVGQWSLKTLHFGNGTRLTVT.

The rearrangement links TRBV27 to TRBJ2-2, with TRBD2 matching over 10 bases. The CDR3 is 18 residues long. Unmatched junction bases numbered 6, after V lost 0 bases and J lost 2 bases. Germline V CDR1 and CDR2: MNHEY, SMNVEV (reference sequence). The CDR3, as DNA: TGTGCCAGCAGTTTATCTGTAGCGGGGGGATTAAACACCGGGGAGCTGTTTTTT. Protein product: CASSLSVAGGLNTGELFF.

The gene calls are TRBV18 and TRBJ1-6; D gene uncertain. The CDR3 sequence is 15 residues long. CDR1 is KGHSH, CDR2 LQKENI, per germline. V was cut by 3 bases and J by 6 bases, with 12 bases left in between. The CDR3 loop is CASSPGAFGNSPLHF. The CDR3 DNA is TGTGCCAGCTCACCGGGAGCGTTCGGTAATTCACCCCTCCACTTT.

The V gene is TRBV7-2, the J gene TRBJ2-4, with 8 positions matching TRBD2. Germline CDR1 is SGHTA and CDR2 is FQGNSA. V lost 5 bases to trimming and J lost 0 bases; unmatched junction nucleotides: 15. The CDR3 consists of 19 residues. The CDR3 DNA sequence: TGTGCCAGCAGCACTCCCCCCGGGGGGGGTAGCTTAGCCAAAAACATTCAGTACTTC. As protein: CASSTPPGGGSLAKNIQYF.

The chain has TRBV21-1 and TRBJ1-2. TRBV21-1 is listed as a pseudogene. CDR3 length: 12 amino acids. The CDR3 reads CASSSRGGGYTF. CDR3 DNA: TGTGCCAGCAGCAGCAGGGGAGGGGGCTACACCTTC.

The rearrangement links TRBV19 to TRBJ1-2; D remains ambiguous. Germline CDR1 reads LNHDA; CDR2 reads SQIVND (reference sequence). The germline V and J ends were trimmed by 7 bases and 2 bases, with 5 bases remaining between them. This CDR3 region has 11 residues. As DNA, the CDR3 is TGTGCCAGTAACAGAAACTATGGCTACACCTTC. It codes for CASNRNYGYTF.

The CDR3 bases are TGTGCCAGCAGCGTAGGTGTACAGGGGGGATATGGCTACACCTTC. Translation gives CASSVGVQGGYGYTF. V gene TRBV9 combines with J gene TRBJ1-2, with 8 positions matching TRBD1. Trimming at V came to 0 bases and at J to 5 bases, leaving 6 bases not matched to a gene. This CDR3 spans 15 amino acids. The germline V gene encodes CDR1 SGDLS and CDR2 YYNGEE.

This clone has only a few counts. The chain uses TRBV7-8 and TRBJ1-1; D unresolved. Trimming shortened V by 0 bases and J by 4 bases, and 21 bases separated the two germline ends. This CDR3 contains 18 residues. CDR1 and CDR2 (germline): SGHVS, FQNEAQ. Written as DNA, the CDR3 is TGTGCCAGCAGCTTAGCGTCTGAGTGGCCCAGCTCGGGCACTGAAGCTTTCTTT. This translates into CASSLASEWPSSGTEAFF. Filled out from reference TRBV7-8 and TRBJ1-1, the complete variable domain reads GAGVSQSPRYKVAKRGQDVALRCDPISGHVSLFWYQQALGQGPEFLTYFQNEAQLDKSGLPSDRFFAERPEGSVSTLKIQRTQQEDSAVYLCASSLASEWPSSGTEAFFGQGTRLTVV.

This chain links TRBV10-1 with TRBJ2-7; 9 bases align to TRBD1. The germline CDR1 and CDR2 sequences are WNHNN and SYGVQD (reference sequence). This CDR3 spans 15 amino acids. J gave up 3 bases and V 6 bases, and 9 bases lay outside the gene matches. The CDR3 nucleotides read TGCGCCAGCAGCAGGGACAGGGAGGGCAACTACGAGCAGTACTTC. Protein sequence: CASSRDREGNYEQYF.

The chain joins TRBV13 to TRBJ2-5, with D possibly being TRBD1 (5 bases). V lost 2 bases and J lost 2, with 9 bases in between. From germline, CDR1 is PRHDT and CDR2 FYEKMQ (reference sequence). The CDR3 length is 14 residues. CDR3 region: CASSLLRDQETQYF. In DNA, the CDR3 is TGTGCCAGCAGCTTACTCAGGGATCAAGAGACCCAGTACTTC.

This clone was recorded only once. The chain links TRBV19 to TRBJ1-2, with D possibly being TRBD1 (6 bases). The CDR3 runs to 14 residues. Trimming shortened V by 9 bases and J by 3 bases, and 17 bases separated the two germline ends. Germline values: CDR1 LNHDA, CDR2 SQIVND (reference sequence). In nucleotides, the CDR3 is TGTGCCAGCCACCGGGGGGGCATTGACTATGGCTACACCTTC. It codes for CASHRGGIDYGYTF.

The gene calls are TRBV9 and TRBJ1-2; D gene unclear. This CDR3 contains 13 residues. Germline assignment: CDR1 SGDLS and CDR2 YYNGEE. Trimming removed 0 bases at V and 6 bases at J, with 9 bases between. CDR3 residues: CASSVGGRNGYTF. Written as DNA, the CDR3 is TGTGCCAGCAGCGTAGGAGGGCGGAATGGCTACACCTTC.

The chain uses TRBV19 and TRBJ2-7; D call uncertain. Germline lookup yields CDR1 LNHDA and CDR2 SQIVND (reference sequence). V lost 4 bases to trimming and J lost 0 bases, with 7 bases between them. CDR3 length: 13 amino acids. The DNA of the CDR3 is TGTGCCAGTAGTAATACGGGCTCCTACGAGCAGTACTTC. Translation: CASSNTGSYEQYF. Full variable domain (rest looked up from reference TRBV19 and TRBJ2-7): DGGITQSPKYLFRKEGQNVTLSCEQNLNHDAMYWYRQDPGQGLRLIYYSQIVNDFQKGDIAEGYSVSREKKESFPLTVTSAQKNPTAFYLCASSNTGSYEQYFGPGTRLTVT.

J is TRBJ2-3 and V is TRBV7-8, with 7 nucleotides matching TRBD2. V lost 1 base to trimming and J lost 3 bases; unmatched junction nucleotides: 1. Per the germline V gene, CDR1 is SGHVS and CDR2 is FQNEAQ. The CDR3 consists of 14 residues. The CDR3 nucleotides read TGTGCCAGCAGCTTAGTGGGGGGGACAGATACGCAGTATTTT. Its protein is CASSLVGGTDTQYF. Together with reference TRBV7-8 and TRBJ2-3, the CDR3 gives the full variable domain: GAGVSQSPRYKVAKRGQDVALRCDPISGHVSLFWYQQALGQGPEFLTYFQNEAQLDKSGLPSDRFFAERPEGSVSTLKIQRTQQEDSAVYLCASSLVGGTDTQYFGPGTRLTVL.

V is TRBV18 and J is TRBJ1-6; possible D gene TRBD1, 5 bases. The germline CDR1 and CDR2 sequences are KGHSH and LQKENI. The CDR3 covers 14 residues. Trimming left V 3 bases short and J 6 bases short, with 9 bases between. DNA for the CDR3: TGTGCCAGCTCACCGACGGACATTAATTCACCCCTCCACTTT. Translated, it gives CASSPTDINSPLHF.

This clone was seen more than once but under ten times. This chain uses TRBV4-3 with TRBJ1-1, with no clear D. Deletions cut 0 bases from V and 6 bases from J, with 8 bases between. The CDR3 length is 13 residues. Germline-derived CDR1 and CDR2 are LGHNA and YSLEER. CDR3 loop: CASSQEVAAEAFF. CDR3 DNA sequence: TGCGCCAGCAGCCAAGAGGTCGCGGCTGAAGCTTTCTTT.

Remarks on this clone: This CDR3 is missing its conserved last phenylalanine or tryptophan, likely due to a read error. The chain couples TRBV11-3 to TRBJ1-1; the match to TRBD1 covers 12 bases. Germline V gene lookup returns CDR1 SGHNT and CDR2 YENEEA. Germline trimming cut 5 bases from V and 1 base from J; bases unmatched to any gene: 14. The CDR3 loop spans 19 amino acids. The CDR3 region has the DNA TGTGCCAGCAGCCCACAAGGATTGGGACAGGGGGCTTCGAACACTGAAGCTTTCTCT. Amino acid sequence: CASSPQGLGQGASNTEAFS.

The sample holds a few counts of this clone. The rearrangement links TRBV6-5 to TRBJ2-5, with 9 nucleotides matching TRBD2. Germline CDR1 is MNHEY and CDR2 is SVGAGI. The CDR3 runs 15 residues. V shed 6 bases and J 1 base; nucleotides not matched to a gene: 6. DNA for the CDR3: TGTGCCAGCAGGGGAGCGGGGGGCCTCCAAGAGACCCAGTACTTC. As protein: CASRGAGGLQETQYF.

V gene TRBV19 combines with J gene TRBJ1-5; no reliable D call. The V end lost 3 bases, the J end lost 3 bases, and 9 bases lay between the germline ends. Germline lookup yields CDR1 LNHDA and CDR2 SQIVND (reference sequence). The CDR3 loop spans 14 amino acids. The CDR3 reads CASSIVGFNQPQHF. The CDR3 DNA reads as TGTGCCAGTAGTATTGTCGGGTTCAATCAGCCCCAGCATTTT.

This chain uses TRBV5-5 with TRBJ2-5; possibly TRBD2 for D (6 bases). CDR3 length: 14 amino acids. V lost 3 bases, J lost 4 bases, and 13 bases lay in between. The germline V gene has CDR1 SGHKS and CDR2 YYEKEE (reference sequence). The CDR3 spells CASSWERGGETQYF. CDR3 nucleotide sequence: TGTGCCAGCAGCTGGGAAAGGGGAGGAGAGACCCAGTACTTC.

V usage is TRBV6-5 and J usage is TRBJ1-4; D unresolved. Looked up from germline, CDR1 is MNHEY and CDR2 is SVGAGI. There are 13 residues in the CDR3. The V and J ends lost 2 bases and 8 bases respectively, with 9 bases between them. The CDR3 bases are TGTGCCAGCAGTTACACCCCCCGGGAAAAACTGTTTTTT. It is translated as CASSYTPREKLFF.

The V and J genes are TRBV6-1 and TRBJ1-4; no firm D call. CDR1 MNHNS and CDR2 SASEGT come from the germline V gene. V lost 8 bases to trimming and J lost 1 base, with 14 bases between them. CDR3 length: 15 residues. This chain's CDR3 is CASGGSGITNEKLFF. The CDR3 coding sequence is TGTGCCAGCGGAGGCAGTGGGATAACTAATGAAAAACTGTTTTTT.

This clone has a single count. CDR3 in amino acids: CASGLVFIVGQGASYEQYF. Written as DNA, the CDR3 is TGTGCTAGTGGTTTGGTATTTATTGTGGGACAGGGGGCCTCCTACGAGCAGTACTTC. The V and J genes are TRBV12-5 and TRBJ2-7, with 12 nucleotides matching TRBD1. The CDR3 is 19 residues long. Germline CDR1 is LGHNT and CDR2 is FRNRAP. The V segment lost 0 bases and the J segment 0 bases; nucleotides outside the gene matches: 9.

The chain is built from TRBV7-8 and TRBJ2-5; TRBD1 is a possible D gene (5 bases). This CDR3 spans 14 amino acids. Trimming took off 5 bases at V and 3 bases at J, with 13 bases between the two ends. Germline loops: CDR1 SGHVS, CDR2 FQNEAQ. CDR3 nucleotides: TGTGCCAGCAGCCCTCAGGGAAGGGAAGAGACCCAGTACTTC. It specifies CASSPQGREETQYF.

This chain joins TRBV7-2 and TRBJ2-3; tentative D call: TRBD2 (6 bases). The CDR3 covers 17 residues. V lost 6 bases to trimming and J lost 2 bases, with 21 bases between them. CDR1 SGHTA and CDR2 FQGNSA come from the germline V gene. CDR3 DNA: TGTGCCAGCAGTGGAGGGCTGAGCCCCTGGAACACAGATACGCAGTATTTT. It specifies CASSGGLSPWNTDTQYF. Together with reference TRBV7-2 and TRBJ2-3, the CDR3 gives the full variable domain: GAGVSQSPSNKVTEKGKDVELRCDPISGHTALYWYRQSLGQGLEFLIYFQGNSAPDKSGLPSDRFSAERTGGSVSTLTIQRTQQEDSAVYLCASSGGLSPWNTDTQYFGPGTRLTVL.